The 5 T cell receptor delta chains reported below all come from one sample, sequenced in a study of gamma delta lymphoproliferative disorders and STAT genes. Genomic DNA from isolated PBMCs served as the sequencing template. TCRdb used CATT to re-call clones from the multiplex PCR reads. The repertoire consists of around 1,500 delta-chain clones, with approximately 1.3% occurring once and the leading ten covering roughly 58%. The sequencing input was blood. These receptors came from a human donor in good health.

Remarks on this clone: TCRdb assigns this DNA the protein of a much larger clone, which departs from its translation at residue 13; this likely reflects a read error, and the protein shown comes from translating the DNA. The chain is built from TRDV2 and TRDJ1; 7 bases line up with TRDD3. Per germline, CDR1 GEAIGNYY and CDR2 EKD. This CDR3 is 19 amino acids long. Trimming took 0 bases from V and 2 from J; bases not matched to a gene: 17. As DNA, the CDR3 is TGTGCCTGTGACACCGTTAAGGGATACACCTCCGGGGAAACCGATAAACTCATCTTT. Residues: CACDTVKGYTSGETDKLIF.

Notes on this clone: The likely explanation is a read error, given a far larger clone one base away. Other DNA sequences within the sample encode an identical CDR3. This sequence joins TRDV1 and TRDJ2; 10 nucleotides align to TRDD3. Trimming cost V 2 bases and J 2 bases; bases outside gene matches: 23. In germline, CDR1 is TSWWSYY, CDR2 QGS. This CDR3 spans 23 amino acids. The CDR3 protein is CALGELDTSYRGLGDLLTAQLFF. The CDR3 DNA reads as TGTGCTCTTGGGGAATTAGATACCTCCTACAGGGGACTGGGGGATCTCTTGACAGCACAACTCTTCTTT.

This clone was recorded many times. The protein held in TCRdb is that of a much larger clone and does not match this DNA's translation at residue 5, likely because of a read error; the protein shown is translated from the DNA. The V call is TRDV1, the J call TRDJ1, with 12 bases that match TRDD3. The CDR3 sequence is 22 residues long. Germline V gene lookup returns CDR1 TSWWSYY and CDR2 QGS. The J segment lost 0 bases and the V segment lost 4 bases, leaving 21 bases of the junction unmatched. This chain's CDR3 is CALGGGGYDPGGYEENTDKLIF. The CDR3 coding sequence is TGTGCTCTTGGGGGAGGGGGATATGACCCTGGGGGATACGAAGAGAACACCGATAAACTCATCTTT.

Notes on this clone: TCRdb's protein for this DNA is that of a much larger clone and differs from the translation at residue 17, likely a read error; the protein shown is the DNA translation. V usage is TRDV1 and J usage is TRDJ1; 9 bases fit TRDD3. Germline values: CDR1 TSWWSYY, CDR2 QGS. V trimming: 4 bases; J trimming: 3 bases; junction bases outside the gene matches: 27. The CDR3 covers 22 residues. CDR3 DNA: TGTGCTCTTGGGGGGACAACGATCCCTTACCTCTTACTGGGGGACCACGCCGATAAACTCATCTTT. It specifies CALGGTTIPYLLLGDHADKLIF.

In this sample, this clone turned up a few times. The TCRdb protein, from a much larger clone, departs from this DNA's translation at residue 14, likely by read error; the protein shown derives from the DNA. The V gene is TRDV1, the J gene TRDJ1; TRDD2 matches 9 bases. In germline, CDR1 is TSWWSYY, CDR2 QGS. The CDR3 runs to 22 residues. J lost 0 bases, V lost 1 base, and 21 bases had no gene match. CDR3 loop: CALGERAFLRRYWRIYTDKLIF. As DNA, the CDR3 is TGTGCTCTTGGGGAACGTGCCTTCCTACGCCGCTACTGGAGGATTTACACCGATAAACTCATCTTT.